Each of the 21 T cell receptor beta chains below was sequenced from the same sample in a study of blood T cell repertoires in COVID-19. TCRdb keeps only in-frame clones here, not all; method: immunoSEQ multiplex PCR. Among almost 100,000 clones listed, approximately 89% were seen once. Input material: peripheral blood. These receptors were taken from a man over 45 with acute or convalescent COVID-19.

The CDR3 sequence: CASSYEANSPLHF. The CDR3 DNA sequence: TGTGCCAGCAGTTACGAGGCGAATTCACCCCTCCACTTT. This sequence joins TRBV6-5 and TRBJ1-6, with D uncertain. Germline V gives CDR1 MNHEY, CDR2 SVGAGI. Trimming removed 2 bases from V and 7 bases from J, with 6 bases in between. The CDR3 covers 13 residues.

This chain uses TRBV19 with TRBJ2-3, with D tentatively TRBD2 (6 bases). The CDR3 covers 15 residues. CDR1 and CDR2 (germline): LNHDA, SQIVND (reference sequence). The ends were cut back, 3 bases at V and 2 bases at J, with 12 bases in the middle. CDR3 amino acids: CASSMKREHTDTQYF. The CDR3 DNA sequence: TGTGCCAGTAGTATGAAACGGGAGCACACAGATACGCAGTATTTT.

The rearrangement joins TRBV19 to TRBJ1-5; TRBD1 matches 7 bases. The CDR3 consists of 14 residues. With V trimmed by 6 bases and J by 6 bases, 8 bases remained unmatched. Germline V gives CDR1 LNHDA, CDR2 SQIVND (reference sequence). CDR3 bases: TGTGCCAGTAGCTCAACAGGGGCGGGTCAGCCCCAGCATTTT. Translated, it gives CASSSTGAGQPQHF.

This chain joins TRBV6-5 and TRBJ2-1; no definite D call. Germline CDR1 MNHEY, CDR2 SVGAGI. Trimming cost V 2 bases and J 0 bases, with 11 bases left between them. The CDR3 runs 16 residues. The CDR3 spells CASSYEVRSSYNEQFF. The CDR3 DNA reads TGTGCCAGCAGTTACGAGGTGAGAAGCTCCTACAATGAGCAGTTCTTC.

The rearrangement joins TRBV5-4 to TRBJ2-7, with D possibly TRBD1 on 6 matching bases. The CDR3 has 12 amino acids. From germline, CDR1 is SGHNT and CDR2 YYREEE (reference sequence). The V end lost 0 bases, the J end lost 11 bases, and 12 bases lay between the germline ends. CDR3 coding DNA: TGTGCCAGCAGCTTGGGTGCAGGGGACGAGTACTTC. Translated, it gives CASSLGAGDEYF.

V usage is TRBV2 and J usage is TRBJ2-7; 7 bases agree with TRBD1. CDR3 length: 13 residues. Germline V gene lookup returns CDR1 SNHLY and CDR2 FYNNEI. The ends lost 7 bases at V and 6 bases at J; junction bases unmatched: 9. DNA of the CDR3: TGTGCCAGCAAGGCAGGGGGACCCCGCGAGCAGTACTTC. This gives the protein CASKAGGPREQYF.

The rearrangement joins TRBV7-2 to TRBJ2-5; a weak D match, TRBD1 (7 bases). Deletions cut 0 bases from V and 6 bases from J, with 23 bases between. The CDR3 is 18 residues long. Germline-derived CDR1 and CDR2 are SGHTA and FQGNSA. This chain's CDR3 is CASSLAEAGGFIVQTQYF. In nucleotides, the CDR3 is TGTGCCAGCAGCTTAGCGGAGGCAGGGGGGTTCATCGTCCAGACCCAGTACTTC.

The chain recombines TRBV7-8 with TRBJ1-2; D uncertain. V dropped 5 bases and J dropped 6 bases, with 7 bases sitting between them. The length of the CDR3 is 11 residues. Germline V gene lookup returns CDR1 SGHVS and CDR2 FQNEAQ. The CDR3 loop reads CASSLGDGYTF. The DNA of the CDR3 is TGTGCCAGCAGCCTCGGGGATGGCTACACCTTC.

The CDR3, as DNA: TGCAGTGCTAGTCAAGGAAACACCATATATTTT. Translating it yields CSASQGNTIYF. The rearrangement links TRBV20-1 to TRBJ1-3; D is uncertain. CDR3 length equals 11 residues. V lost 3 bases and J lost 4, with 4 bases in between. Germline CDR1 DFQATT, CDR2 SNEGSKA (reference sequence).

This chain connects TRBV4-1 to TRBJ2-7, with 9 nucleotides matching TRBD2. Germline lookup yields CDR1 MGHRA and CDR2 YSYEKL. This CDR3 has 16 residues. The V and J ends lost 4 bases and 0 bases, in that order; junction bases with no gene match: 7. The chain's CDR3 is CASSPFYSGSSYEQYF. In DNA form, the CDR3 reads TGCGCCAGCAGCCCGTTCTATAGCGGGAGCTCCTACGAGCAGTACTTC.

The chain is built from TRBV4-1 and TRBJ2-7, with D possibly TRBD2 on 6 matching bases. The CDR3 totals 15 residues. Germline V gene data show CDR1 as MGHRA and CDR2 as YSYEKL. V lost 3 bases to trimming and J lost 0 bases, with 12 bases between them. The CDR3 DNA is TGCGCCAGCAGCCAGGAGGGAGGCAGCTCCTACGAGCAGTACTTC. Translation gives CASSQEGGSSYEQYF.

The rearrangement links TRBV6-4 to TRBJ2-1; 7 bases are a match to TRBD2. The CDR3 is 14 amino acids. CDR1 and CDR2 (germline): MRHNA, SNTAGT. The trim removed 5 bases at V and 2 bases at J, leaving 3 bases unmatched. The CDR3 DNA reads as TGTGCCAGCAGTTCAAGCGGGACCTACAATGAGCAGTTCTTC. This encodes CASSSSGTYNEQFF.

The chain employs TRBV12-5 and TRBJ1-3; maybe TRBD1 (5 bases). The CDR3 has 14 amino acids. Germline values: CDR1 LGHNT, CDR2 FRNRAP. V lost 4 bases to trimming and J lost 2 bases, with 9 bases between them. CDR3 nucleotides: TGTGCTAGTGGTTCAGGGTCGGCTGGAAACACCATATATTTT. Protein sequence: CASGSGSAGNTIYF.

This clone was recorded only once. This sequence joins TRBV7-9 and TRBJ1-1; TRBD1 matches 7 bases. The V and J ends lost 0 bases and 2 bases, in that order; junction bases with no gene match: 0. Germline V lookup: CDR1 SEHNR, CDR2 FQNEAQ (reference sequence). This CDR3 contains 14 residues. Written as DNA, the CDR3 is TGTGCCAGCAGCTTAGCAGGGGGCAACACTGAAGCTTTCTTT. Translation gives CASSLAGGNTEAFF.

V is TRBV7-9 and J is TRBJ1-1, with 7 bases that match TRBD1. Germline-derived CDR1 and CDR2 are SEHNR and FQNEAQ (reference sequence). The CDR3 length is 14 residues. The junction had 8 bases not matched to a gene; V was cut back by 7 bases and J by 3 bases. In nucleotides, the CDR3 is TGTGCCAGCAAAGCGGCAGGGGGTGACACTGAAGCTTTCTTT. It translates to CASKAAGGDTEAFF.

The genes are TRBV19 and TRBJ1-3; TRBD1 agrees at 9 bases. CDR1 and CDR2 from the germline V gene are LNHDA and SQIVND (reference sequence). V was pared by 7 bases and J by 2 bases, with 3 bases of the junction left unmatched. CDR3 length: 14 amino acids. CDR3 coding DNA: TGTGCCAGTATCCGGGACAGGGCTGGAAACACCATATATTTT. Translating gives CASIRDRAGNTIYF.

This chain joins TRBV18 and TRBJ1-6, with 9 positions matching TRBD1. Unmatched junction bases numbered 0, after V lost 4 bases and J lost 5 bases. Per the germline V gene, CDR1 is KGHSH and CDR2 is LQKENI. The CDR3 has 14 residues. The CDR3 loop reads CASSRDRDNSPLHF. CDR3 sequence (DNA): TGTGCCAGCTCACGGGACAGGGATAATTCACCCCTCCACTTT. Using reference TRBV18 and TRBJ1-6 for the parts outside the CDR3, the full variable domain is NAGVMQNPRHLVRRRGQEARLRCSPMKGHSHVYWYRQLPEEGLKFMVYLQKENIIDESGMPKERFSAEFPKEGPSILRIQQVVRGDSAAYFCASSRDRDNSPLHFGNGTRLTVT.

V usage is TRBV19 and J usage is TRBJ1-2; 8 bases match TRBD1. V shed 3 bases, J shed 8 bases, and the junction held 11 bases outside the gene matches. The CDR3 spans 15 residues. Germline-derived CDR1 and CDR2 are LNHDA and SQIVND (reference sequence). CDR3 protein: CASSMKRDRPRGYTF. CDR3 nucleotide sequence: TGTGCCAGTAGTATGAAGCGGGACAGGCCGAGGGGCTACACCTTC.

The V call is TRBV5-4, the J call TRBJ2-1; 10 nucleotides line up with TRBD2. The CDR3 contains 15 residues. In germline, CDR1 is SGHNT, CDR2 YYREEE (reference sequence). The V and J ends lost 1 base and 7 bases, in that order; junction bases with no gene match: 5. The CDR3 protein is CASSLKREGRNEQFF. The CDR3 region has the DNA TGTGCCAGCAGCTTGAAGCGGGAGGGTCGGAATGAGCAGTTCTTC.

The rearrangement uses TRBV12-5 and TRBJ2-1, with D possibly TRBD2 on 7 matching bases. CDR1 is LGHNT, CDR2 FRNRAP, per germline. Trimming took off 6 bases at V and 0 bases at J, with 24 bases between the two ends. The CDR3 consists of 19 residues. This CDR3 reads CASGRPTGGRASSYNEQFF. CDR3 bases: TGTGCTAGTGGACGACCTACGGGGGGCAGGGCTAGCTCCTACAATGAGCAGTTCTTC.

This clone was counted once. This chain links TRBV5-1 with TRBJ2-3, with 9 bases identical to TRBD2. Germline V lookup: CDR1 SGHRS, CDR2 YFSETQ. V lost 7 bases to trimming and J lost 4 bases; unmatched junction nucleotides: 13. This CDR3 contains 16 residues. The CDR3 DNA follows: TGCGCCAGCCGACGAAGTAGCGGGGGACTCTCAGATACGCAGTATTTT. It translates to CASRRSSGGLSDTQYF.